Presented here are 5 T cell receptor beta chains from one specimen sequenced in a study of blood T cell repertoires in COVID-19. Some clones are missing from TCRdb's copy, which holds only in-frame ones; the method was immunoSEQ multiplex PCR. Seen here are hundreds of thousands of clones, 85% observed once, and the top ten hold 13%. Sequencing was done on a sample of peripheral blood. The source is a human donor in a cohort sampled during active COVID-19.

V is TRBV5-1 and J is TRBJ1-1; tentatively, D is TRBD1 (5 bases). The CDR3 is made up of 13 amino acids. Trimming stripped 6 bases from V and 5 bases from J, with 14 bases between. Germline V gene data show CDR1 as SGHRS and CDR2 as YFSETQ. The CDR3 nucleotides read TGCGCCAGCATCCGGGACTCAGGGACTGAAGCTTTCTTT. As protein: CASIRDSGTEAFF.

The chain uses TRBV18 and TRBJ2-7; 11 bases fit TRBD2. Germline values: CDR1 KGHSH, CDR2 LQKENI. The CDR3 is 16 amino acids. V was pared by 5 bases and J by 1 base, with 7 bases of the junction left unmatched. Here the CDR3 reads CASSSYSGRDSYEQYF. CDR3 coding DNA: TGTGCCAGCTCATCCTATAGCGGGAGGGATTCCTACGAGCAGTACTTC.

V and J are TRBV27 and TRBJ2-1; weak D call: TRBD2 (5 bases). Germline values: CDR1 MNHEY, CDR2 SMNVEV (reference sequence). The CDR3 spans 15 residues. Trimming left V 3 bases short and J 3 bases short, with 12 bases between. CDR3 residues: CASSFRRNYYNEQFF. CDR3 nucleotide sequence: TGTGCCAGCAGTTTTAGGAGGAACTACTACAATGAGCAGTTCTTC.

V and J are TRBV5-5 and TRBJ1-2; 7 nucleotides match TRBD1. This CDR3 region has 15 residues. Germline V gives CDR1 SGHKS, CDR2 YYEKEE (reference sequence). With 0 bases clipped from V and 3 bases from J, the junction kept 5 bases outside the gene matches. CDR3 sequence (DNA): TGTGCCAGCAGCTTGGGTCCCGGGACAGACTATGGCTACACCTTC. This translates into CASSLGPGTDYGYTF.

This clone was observed a handful of times. The V call is TRBV3-1 (or the pseudogene TRBV3-2), the J call TRBJ2-1, with D perhaps TRBD2 (6 bases). V lost 3 bases and J lost 5, with 17 bases in between. Germline loops: CDR1 LGHDT, CDR2 YNNKEL (reference sequence). This CDR3 is built from 16 residues. Here the CDR3 reads CASSHPGGSVNNEQFF. CDR3 coding DNA: TGTGCCAGCAGCCATCCCGGGGGAAGTGTGAACAATGAGCAGTTCTTC.